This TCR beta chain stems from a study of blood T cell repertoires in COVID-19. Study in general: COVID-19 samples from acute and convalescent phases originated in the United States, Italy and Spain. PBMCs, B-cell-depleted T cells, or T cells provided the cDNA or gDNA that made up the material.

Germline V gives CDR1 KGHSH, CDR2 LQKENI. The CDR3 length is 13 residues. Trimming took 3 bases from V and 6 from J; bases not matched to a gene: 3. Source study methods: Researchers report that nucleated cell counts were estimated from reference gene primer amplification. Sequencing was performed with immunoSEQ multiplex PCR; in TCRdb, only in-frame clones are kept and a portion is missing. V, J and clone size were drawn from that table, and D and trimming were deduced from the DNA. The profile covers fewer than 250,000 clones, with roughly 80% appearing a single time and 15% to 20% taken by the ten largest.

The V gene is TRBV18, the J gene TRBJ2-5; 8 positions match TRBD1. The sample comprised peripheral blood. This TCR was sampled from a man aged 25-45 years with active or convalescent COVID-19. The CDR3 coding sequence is TGTGCCAGCTCACCGACAGGGGAACAGACCCAGTACTTC. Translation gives CASSPTGEQTQYF.